This T cell receptor beta chain was sequenced in a study of blood T cell repertoires in COVID-19. Overall study context: The analysed material was cDNA or gDNA that came from T cells, B-cell-depleted T cells, or PBMCs.

Sequencing used immunoSEQ multiplex PCR; TCRdb keeps in-frame clones, though not all of them. The repertoire holds about 300,000 clones, with about nine tenths as singletons. From germline, CDR1 is MNHEY and CDR2 SVGEGT. V lost 6 bases and J 6 bases, leaving 18 bases between the germline ends. The CDR3 consists of 15 residues. Sequences were obtained from peripheral blood. The gene calls are TRBV6-2 or TRBV6-3 and TRBJ2-4; D is possibly TRBD1 (7 bases). This sequence originates from a woman aged 45 to 65 with COVID-19, enrolled during active disease. CDR3 sequence (DNA): TGTGCCAGCAGCCCAAGGTCAGGGGGGATAAACATTCAGTACTTC. Its protein product is CASSPRSGGINIQYF.